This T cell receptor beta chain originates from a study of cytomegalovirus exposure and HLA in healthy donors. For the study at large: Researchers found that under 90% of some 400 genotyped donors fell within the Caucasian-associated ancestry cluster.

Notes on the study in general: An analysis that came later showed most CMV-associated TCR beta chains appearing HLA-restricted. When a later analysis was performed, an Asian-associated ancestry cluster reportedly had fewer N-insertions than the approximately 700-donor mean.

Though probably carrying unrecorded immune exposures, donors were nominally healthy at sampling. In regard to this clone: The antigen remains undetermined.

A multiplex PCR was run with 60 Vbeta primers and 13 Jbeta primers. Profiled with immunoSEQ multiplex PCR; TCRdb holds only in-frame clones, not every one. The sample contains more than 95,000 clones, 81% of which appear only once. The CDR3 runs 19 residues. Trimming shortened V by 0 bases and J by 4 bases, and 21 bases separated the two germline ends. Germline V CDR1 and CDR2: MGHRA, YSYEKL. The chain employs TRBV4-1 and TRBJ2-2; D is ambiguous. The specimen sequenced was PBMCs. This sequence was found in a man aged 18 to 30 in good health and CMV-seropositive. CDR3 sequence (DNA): TGCGCCAGCAGCCAAGAATCCCAACCCTCAGATGCGGCCACCGGGGAGCTGTTTTTT. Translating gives CASSQESQPSDAATGELFF.